A single sample gave rise to the 22 T cell receptor beta chains below, sequenced in a study of T-cell reconstitution after alpha-beta-depleted transplantation in children. Library preparation (for TCRbeta) was performed with unique molecular identifiers. Via MiXCR, TCRdb re-called the PCR reads, giving one row per CDR3 protein. Among hundreds of thousands of distinct CDR3 sequences, 13% were seen once, and the ten largest hold around 4%. This sample comprised PBMCs, obtained from the stem cell graft. The origin of the receptors is a human donor who donated a stem cell graft to a child with Fanconi anemia.

Many counts were recorded for this clonotype. The CDR3 here is CASNFVGEETQYF. The DNA for the CDR3 is TGTGCCAGCAACTTTGTTGGGGAAGAGACCCAGTACTTC. V and J are TRBV7-8 and TRBJ2-5; D not certain. Trimming pared 7 bases from V and 3 bases from J, leaving 12 bases between. The germline V gene has CDR1 SGHVS and CDR2 FQNEAQ. The CDR3 has 13 amino acids.

The V gene is TRBV5-1, the J gene TRBJ2-7; either TRBD1 or TRBD2 may supply D (5 bases each). CDR1 is SGHRS and CDR2 is YFSETQ in the germline V gene. This CDR3 spans 14 amino acids. V lost 3 bases and J lost 6, with 16 bases in between. The CDR3 loop reads CASSSGPSDGEQYF. The CDR3 DNA is TGCGCCAGCAGCTCGGGGCCCTCAGATGGCGAGCAGTACTTC.

The chain uses TRBV7-9 and TRBJ2-3; 12 bases agree with TRBD2. The germline CDR1 and CDR2 sequences are SEHNR and FQNEAQ (reference sequence). Trimming took 4 bases from V and 7 from J; bases not matched to a gene: 3. This CDR3 is built from 14 residues. CDR3 in amino acids: CASSSLAGGHTQYF. Here the CDR3 DNA reads TGTGCCAGCAGCTCTCTAGCGGGGGGGCATACGCAGTATTTT.

The chain has TRBV6-2 or TRBV6-3 and TRBJ1-1; possibly TRBD1 for D (5 bases). V lost 7 bases and J 1 base, leaving 13 bases between the germline ends. In germline, CDR1 is MNHEY, CDR2 SVGEGT. This CDR3 has 14 amino acids. Here the CDR3 reads CASKAGGKNTEAFF. The DNA of the CDR3 is TGTGCCAGCAAAGCCGGGGGAAAGAACACTGAAGCTTTCTTT.

The V call is TRBV4-2, the J call TRBJ1-2, with D possibly being TRBD1 (5 bases). This CDR3 is 16 amino acids long. Germline CDR1 and CDR2: LGHNA and YNFKEQ. V gave up 0 bases and J gave up 7 bases, with 18 bases separating them. As DNA, the CDR3 is TGTGCCAGCAGCCAAGAAATACCTCAGGGTGAGAGTGGCTACACCTTC. Translation: CASSQEIPQGESGYTF.

There are a few counts of this clonotype. CDR3 in amino acids: CASSQDRGSYEQYF. CDR3 DNA: TGCGCCAGCAGCCAAGATAGGGGCTCCTACGAGCAGTACTTC. The V gene is TRBV4-3, the J gene TRBJ2-7, with D perhaps TRBD1 (5 bases). The CDR3 totals 14 residues. Trimming removed 0 bases at V and 0 bases at J, with 6 bases between. Germline V gives CDR1 LGHNA, CDR2 YSLEER.

A few counts support this clonotype. This chain links TRBV7-9 with TRBJ2-2, with 8 bases fitting TRBD1. Per germline, CDR1 SEHNR and CDR2 FQNEAQ (reference sequence). This CDR3 spans 15 amino acids. Trimming took 6 bases from V and 7 from J; bases not matched to a gene: 10. The CDR3 DNA sequence: TGTGCCAGCAGTCAGAAGGACAGGGCTCACGGGGAGCTGTTTTTT. Translation: CASSQKDRAHGELFF.

This clonotype was recorded many times. The rearrangement joins TRBV5-1 to TRBJ1-2; possibly TRBD1 for D (6 bases). CDR3 length: 14 amino acids. V shed 5 bases and J shed 8 bases, with 19 bases lying between them. Germline V gene lookup returns CDR1 SGHRS and CDR2 YFSETQ. In nucleotides, the CDR3 is TGCGCCAGCAGTAAAGACTCCTCAGGGGCCGGCTACACCTTC. This gives the protein CASSKDSSGAGYTF.

The chain carries TRBV29-1 and TRBJ2-1, with 7 bases that match TRBD1. Germline V CDR1 and CDR2: SQVTM, ANQGSEA. V lost 5 bases, J lost 5 bases, and 3 bases stayed unmatched. The CDR3 contains 12 residues. The CDR3 loop is CSVRTGNNEQFF. The CDR3 region has the DNA TGCAGCGTTCGGACAGGAAACAATGAGCAGTTCTTC.

The CDR3 DNA follows: TGTGCCAGCAGCCAAGTATCCGGGACAGCCAACGAGCAGTACTTC. Translation gives CASSQVSGTANEQYF. The chain combines TRBV3-1 with TRBJ2-7; 7 nucleotides line up with TRBD1. This CDR3 comprises 15 residues. V was clipped by 1 base and J by 5 bases; unmatched bases: 8. The germline CDR1 and CDR2 sequences are LGHDT and YNNKEL (reference sequence).

This clonotype was counted ten times or more. V usage is TRBV20-1 and J usage is TRBJ2-2; D is perhaps TRBD2 (6 bases). The germline V and J ends were trimmed by 8 bases and 7 bases, with 20 bases remaining between them. CDR3 size: 14 residues. CDR1 is DFQATT and CDR2 is SNEGSKA in the germline V gene (reference sequence). The CDR3 region is CSRRPGRAGGELFF. The CDR3 DNA follows: TGCAGTCGAAGACCGGGCCGAGCGGGCGGGGAGCTGTTTTTT.

This clonotype was observed many times. The chain links TRBV7-2 to TRBJ2-5; D remains ambiguous. Germline-derived CDR1 and CDR2 are SGHTA and FQGNSA. Trimming left V 6 bases short and J 2 bases short, with 10 bases between. This CDR3 contains 13 residues. The CDR3: CASRRPGQETQYF. CDR3 bases: TGTGCCAGCAGAAGGCCCGGGCAAGAGACCCAGTACTTC.

Many counts were recorded for this clonotype. The CDR3 loop reads CASSRGQPYNEQFF. Written as DNA, the CDR3 is TGTGCCAGCAGCCGAGGACAGCCCTACAATGAGCAGTTCTTC. The rearrangement uses TRBV6-5 and TRBJ2-1; D might be TRBD1 (6 bases). Per the germline V gene, CDR1 is MNHEY and CDR2 is SVGAGI. V lost 6 bases, J lost 2 bases, and 11 bases lay in between. There are 14 residues in the CDR3.

This clonotype turned up a few times. This chain uses TRBV11-2 with TRBJ2-5; D gene uncertain. The CDR3 has 15 amino acids. CDR1 and CDR2 (germline): SGHAT, FQNNGV. V gave up 1 base and J gave up 0 bases, with 9 bases separating them. CDR3 bases: TGTGCCAGCAGCTTAGGATTCCAGTACCAAGAGACCCAGTACTTC. This translates into CASSLGFQYQETQYF.

The chain carries TRBV5-4 and TRBJ2-1; 9 bases align to TRBD1. Losses at the gene ends were 4 bases for V and 6 bases for J; bases not matched to a gene: 8. The germline V gene has CDR1 SGHNT and CDR2 YYREEE (reference sequence). The CDR3 is 15 residues long. The CDR3 bases are TGTGCCAGCAGCACGAGGGACAGGGTTGGCAATGAGCAGTTCTTC. It encodes CASSTRDRVGNEQFF.

This clonotype showed up just a few times. The CDR3 nucleotides are TGCGCCAGCAGCTTGCAGGGGGCGCACACCGGGGAGCTGTTTTTT. This codes for CASSLQGAHTGELFF. The chain joins TRBV5-1 to TRBJ2-2, with 8 bases fitting TRBD1. After removal of 1 base from V and 3 bases from J, the junction contained 2 bases not matched to a gene. Germline V lookup: CDR1 SGHRS, CDR2 YFSETQ. This CDR3 is built from 15 residues.

The chain employs TRBV5-1 and TRBJ1-6; 8 bases are shared with TRBD1. V trimming: 4 bases; J trimming: 8 bases; junction bases outside the gene matches: 5. CDR1 and CDR2 from the germline V gene are SGHRS and YFSETQ. CDR3 length equals 14 residues. Written as DNA, the CDR3 is TGCGCCAGCAGCCAGGACAGGGAGGATTCACCCCTCCACTTT. Translating it yields CASSQDREDSPLHF.

This clonotype was recorded at least ten times. V is TRBV4-3 and J is TRBJ1-1; D may be TRBD1 (5 bases). Between the trimmed V and J ends, which lost 3 bases and 4 bases, there was a span of 15 bases. Germline assignment: CDR1 LGHNA and CDR2 YSLEER. The CDR3 totals 15 residues. CDR3 amino acids: CASSHGVGVTTEAFF. DNA for the CDR3: TGCGCCAGCAGCCATGGGGTAGGGGTGACCACTGAAGCTTTCTTT.

This clonotype has just a few counts. The chain carries TRBV7-2 and TRBJ2-3; D remains unclear. The CDR3 has 15 residues. CDR1 and CDR2 from the germline V gene are SGHTA and FQGNSA. Trimming cost V 5 bases and J 0 bases, with 12 bases left between them. The CDR3 DNA sequence: TGTGCCAGCAGCCAGTTCGGTCCCAGCACAGATACGCAGTATTTT. Its protein is CASSQFGPSTDTQYF.

This clonotype has at least ten counts. The chain is built from TRBV28 and TRBJ2-7; TRBD2 is a possible D gene (5 bases). The length of the CDR3 is 14 residues. Trimming shortened V by 5 bases and J by 2 bases, and 13 bases separated the two germline ends. Germline V gene data show CDR1 as MDHEN and CDR2 as SYDVKM. CDR3 residues: CASSPSSLTYEQYV. In DNA, the CDR3 is TGTGCCAGCAGTCCTTCTAGCCTCACCTACGAGCAGTACGTC.

In its sample, this clonotype was seen a few times. V gene TRBV7-9 combines with J gene TRBJ1-2, with 10 bases aligning to TRBD1. V dropped 5 bases and J dropped 4; count of bases not matched to a gene: 4. The V gene's germline CDR1 is SEHNR and CDR2 FQNEAQ (reference sequence). The CDR3 length is 14 residues. The CDR3 sequence: CASSRGQGVYGYTF. CDR3 bases: TGTGCCAGCAGCCGCGGACAGGGGGTCTATGGCTACACCTTC.

This clonotype was picked up a small number of times. The rearrangement links TRBV28 to TRBJ1-4, with D unclear. CDR1 and CDR2 (germline): MDHEN, SYDVKM. The CDR3 has 14 residues. The V gene lost 8 bases and the J gene lost 4 bases, with 14 bases spanning the gap. CDR3 residues: CASSDARLNEKLFF. Written as DNA, the CDR3 is TGTGCCAGCTCTGACGCTAGACTTAATGAAAAACTGTTTTTT.